The TCR beta chain under discussion was sequenced for a study of blood T cell repertoires in COVID-19. It was during active infection that Seattle patients were enrolled and then longitudinally followed. Under the authors' procedure: Amplification of reference gene primers provided the estimated nucleated cell counts. Sequencing used immunoSEQ multiplex PCR; TCRdb keeps in-frame clones, though not all of them. D and trimming come from the DNA, and the V and J calls and clone size come from that table. The sample records some 270,000 clones, approximately 85% being singletons. Germline V gene sequence: CDR1 GTSNPN, CDR2 SVGIG (reference sequence). This CDR3 has 16 amino acids. V shed 2 bases and J shed 5 bases, with 19 bases lying between them.

The receptor comes from a human donor with COVID-19, enrolled during active disease. The donor label of this sample is uncertain. The chain carries TRBV30 and TRBJ2-1; D perhaps matches TRBD1 (8 bases). The sequenced sample consisted of peripheral blood. The CDR3 spells CAWSITGGGINNEQFF. The CDR3 DNA is TGTGCCTGGAGTATCACAGGGGGGGGCATCAACAATGAGCAGTTCTTC.